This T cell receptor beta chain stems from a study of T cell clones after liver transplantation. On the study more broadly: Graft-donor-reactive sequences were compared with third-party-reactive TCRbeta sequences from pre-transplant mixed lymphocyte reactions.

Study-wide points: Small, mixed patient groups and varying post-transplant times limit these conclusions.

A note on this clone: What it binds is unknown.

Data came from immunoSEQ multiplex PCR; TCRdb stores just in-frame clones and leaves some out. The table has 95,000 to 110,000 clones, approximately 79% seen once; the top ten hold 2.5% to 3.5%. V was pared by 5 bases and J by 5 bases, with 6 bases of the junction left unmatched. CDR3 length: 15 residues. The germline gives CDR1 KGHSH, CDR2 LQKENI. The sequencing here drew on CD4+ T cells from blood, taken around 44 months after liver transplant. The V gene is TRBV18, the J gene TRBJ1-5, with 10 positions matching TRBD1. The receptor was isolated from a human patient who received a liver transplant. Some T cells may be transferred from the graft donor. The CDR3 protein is CASSSTGTGDQPQHF. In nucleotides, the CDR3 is TGTGCCAGCTCATCAACCGGGACAGGGGATCAGCCCCAGCATTTT.